This T cell receptor (beta chain) is from a study of cytomegalovirus exposure and HLA in healthy donors. As for the study in general: Around 78 million unique TCR sequences came from HLA-typed donors in an early release. Study-level findings and limits: It was assumed in the presence/absence analyses that sequencing depth was roughly uniform across donors. Most sequenced TCRs were rare (though some public TCRs occurred in many donors). Data from an earlier analysis indicated that most TCR beta V segments were productive either about 90% or about 30% of the time.

Looked up from germline, CDR1 is SGHRS and CDR2 is YFSETQ. V was clipped by 4 bases and J by 2 bases; unmatched bases: 16. The CDR3 is made up of 19 amino acids. The PCR used 60 Vbeta and 13 Jbeta primers. Using immunoSEQ multiplex PCR, the repertoire was profiled, and TCRdb retains in-frame clones only, with some absent. Among hundreds of thousands of clones listed, around nine tenths were seen once. A remark on this clone: Its antigen is not known.

The specimen was PBMCs. The chain combines TRBV5-1 with TRBJ2-1; 9 nucleotides agree with TRBD2. The receptor was derived from a woman under 30 in good health and CMV-seronegative. The CDR3 spells CASSPGSSGGLSTYNEQFF. Here the CDR3 DNA reads TGCGCCAGCAGCCCAGGGAGTAGCGGGGGCCTCAGCACCTACAATGAGCAGTTCTTC.